This is a list of T cell receptor beta chains from one sample in a study of cytomegalovirus exposure and HLA in healthy donors. Sequencing was performed with immunoSEQ multiplex PCR; in TCRdb, only in-frame clones are kept and a portion is missing. The table shows under 150,000 clones, with about 76% occurring only once. Source material: PBMCs. These receptors were obtained from a woman in her twenties or thirties in good health and CMV-seronegative. Each CDR3 is given with its conserved first and last residue. Fields, in order: V gene, clone size, D gene, J gene, CDR3 DNA, CDR3 protein. D genes are given only for firm matches. Where a row states a size, it is once, few, many or the class of an expanded clone; other rows omit it.

v_call: TRBV27
clone_size: -
d_call: TRBD1
j_call: TRBJ2-6
cdr3_nt: TGTGCCAGCAGTTTCACAGGGGCACTGGAGGGGGCCAACGTCCTGACTTTC
cdr3_aa: CASSFTGALEGANVLTF

v_call: TRBV9
clone_size: -
d_call: -
j_call: TRBJ2-5
cdr3_nt: TGTGCCAGCAGCGTAGCCAGGGGACGTATCGAGACCCAGTACTTC
cdr3_aa: CASSVARGRIETQYF

v_call: TRBV7-8
clone_size: few
d_call: TRBD1
j_call: TRBJ2-7
cdr3_nt: TGTGCCAGCAGCTTCCACAGGGGGCCGAGCTACGAGCAGTACTTC
cdr3_aa: CASSFHRGPSYEQYF

v_call: TRBV9
clone_size: -
d_call: TRBD1
j_call: TRBJ1-1
cdr3_nt: TGTGCCAGCAGCTCCGGACAGGGTGGCACTGAAGCTTTCTTT
cdr3_aa: CASSSGQGGTEAFF

v_call: TRBV4-1
clone_size: once
d_call: -
j_call: TRBJ2-1
cdr3_nt: TGCGCCAGCAGCCAAGATGGGGGGAATGAGCAGTTCTTC
cdr3_aa: CASSQDGGNEQFF

v_call: TRBV28
clone_size: -
d_call: TRBD2
j_call: TRBJ2-7
cdr3_nt: TGTGCCAGCACCGGGACTAGCGACTCCTACGAGCAGTACTTC
cdr3_aa: CASTGTSDSYEQYF

v_call: TRBV28
clone_size: -
d_call: -
j_call: TRBJ2-7
cdr3_nt: TGTGCCAGCAGTTGGTCAGGGACTGGACTCTACGAGCAGTACTTC
cdr3_aa: CASSWSGTGLYEQYF

v_call: TRBV9
clone_size: -
d_call: -
j_call: TRBJ2-1
cdr3_nt: TGTGCCAGCGGTGACTGGAGCTCCTACAATGAGCAGTTCTTC
cdr3_aa: CASGDWSSYNEQFF

v_call: TRBV5-4
clone_size: -
d_call: -
j_call: TRBJ2-1
cdr3_nt: TGTGCCAGCAGCTTGGGGGCCGACAATGAGCAGTTCTTC
cdr3_aa: CASSLGADNEQFF

v_call: TRBV6-1
clone_size: -
d_call: -
j_call: TRBJ1-2
cdr3_nt: TGTGCCAGCAGTGTACCCACCCCCGAGGGCTATGGCTACACCTTC
cdr3_aa: CASSVPTPEGYGYTF